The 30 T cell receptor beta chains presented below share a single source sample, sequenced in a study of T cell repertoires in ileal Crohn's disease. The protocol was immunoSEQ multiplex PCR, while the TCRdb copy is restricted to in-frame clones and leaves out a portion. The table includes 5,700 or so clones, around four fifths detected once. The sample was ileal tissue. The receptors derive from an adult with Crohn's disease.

The CDR3 DNA reads TGTGCCAGCACAGGGCCGAATAAGAACACTGAAGCTTTCTTT. Its translation: CASTGPNKNTEAFF. The chain couples TRBV28 to TRBJ1-1; possibly TRBD1 for D (5 bases). V was clipped by 7 bases and J by 1 base, with 13 bases between them. Germline assignment: CDR1 MDHEN and CDR2 SYDVKM. The CDR3 is 14 residues long.

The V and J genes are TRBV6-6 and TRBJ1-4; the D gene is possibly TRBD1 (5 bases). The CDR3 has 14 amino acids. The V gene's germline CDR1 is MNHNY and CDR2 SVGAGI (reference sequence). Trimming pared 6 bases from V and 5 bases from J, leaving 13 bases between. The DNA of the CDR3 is TGTGCCAGCAGGATCGGGACGGTGAATGAAAAACTGTTTTTT. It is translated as CASRIGTVNEKLFF.

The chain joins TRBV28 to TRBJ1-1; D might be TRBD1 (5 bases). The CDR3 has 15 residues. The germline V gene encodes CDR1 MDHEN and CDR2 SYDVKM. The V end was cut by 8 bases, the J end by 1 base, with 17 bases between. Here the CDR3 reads CASVPAEGKNTEAFF. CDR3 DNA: TGTGCCAGCGTGCCGGCAGAGGGGAAGAACACTGAAGCTTTCTTT.

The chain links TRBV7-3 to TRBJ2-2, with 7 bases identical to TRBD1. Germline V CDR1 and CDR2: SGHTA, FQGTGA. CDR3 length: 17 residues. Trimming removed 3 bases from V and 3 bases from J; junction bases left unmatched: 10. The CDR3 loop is CASSLKPPGQYTGELFF. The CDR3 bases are TGTGCCAGCAGCTTGAAGCCTCCGGGACAGTACACCGGGGAGCTGTTTTTT.

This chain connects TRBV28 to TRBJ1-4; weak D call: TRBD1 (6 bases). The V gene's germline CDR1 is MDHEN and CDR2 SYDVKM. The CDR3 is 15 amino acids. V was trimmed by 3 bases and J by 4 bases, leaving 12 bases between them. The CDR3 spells CASSLAGAFNEKLFF. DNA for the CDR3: TGTGCCAGCAGTTTGGCAGGGGCTTTTAATGAAAAACTGTTTTTT.

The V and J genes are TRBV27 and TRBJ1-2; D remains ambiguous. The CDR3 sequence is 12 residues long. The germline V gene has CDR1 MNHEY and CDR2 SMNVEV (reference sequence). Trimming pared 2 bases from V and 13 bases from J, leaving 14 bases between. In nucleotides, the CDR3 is TGTGCCAGCAGTTTACTGGGAGGGTCCGCCACCTTC. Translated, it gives CASSLLGGSATF.

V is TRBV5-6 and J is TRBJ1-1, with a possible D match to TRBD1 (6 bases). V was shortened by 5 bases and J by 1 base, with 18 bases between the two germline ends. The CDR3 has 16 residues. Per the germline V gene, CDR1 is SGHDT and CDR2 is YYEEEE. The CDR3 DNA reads TGTGCCAGCAGACGATCCCCAGGGGCTGCGAACACTGAAGCTTTCTTT. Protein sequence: CASRRSPGAANTEAFF.

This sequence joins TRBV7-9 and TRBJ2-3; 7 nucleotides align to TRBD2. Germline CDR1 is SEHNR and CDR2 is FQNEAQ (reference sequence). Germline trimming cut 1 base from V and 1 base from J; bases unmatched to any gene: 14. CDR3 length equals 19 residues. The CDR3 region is CASSLDGGSDLVGTDTQYF. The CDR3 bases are TGTGCCAGCAGCTTAGATGGCGGGAGTGATCTGGTGGGCACAGATACGCAGTATTTT. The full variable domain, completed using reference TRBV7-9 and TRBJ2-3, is DTGVSQNPRHKITKRGQNVTFRCDPISEHNRLYWYRQTLGQGPEFLTYFQNEAQLEKSRLLSDRFSAERPKGSFSTLEIQRTEQGDSAMYLCASSLDGGSDLVGTDTQYFGPGTRLTVL.

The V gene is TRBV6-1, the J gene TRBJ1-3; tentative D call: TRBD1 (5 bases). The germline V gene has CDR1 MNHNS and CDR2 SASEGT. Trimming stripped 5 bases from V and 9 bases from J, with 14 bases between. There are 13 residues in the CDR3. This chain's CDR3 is CASSTGSESTIYF. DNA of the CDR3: TGTGCCAGCAGTACAGGTTCTGAAAGCACCATATATTTT.

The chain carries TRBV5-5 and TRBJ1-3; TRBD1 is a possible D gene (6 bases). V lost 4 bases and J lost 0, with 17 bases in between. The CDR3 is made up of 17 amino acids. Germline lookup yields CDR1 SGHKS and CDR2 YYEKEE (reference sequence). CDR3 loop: CASSRRVTGDSGNTIYF. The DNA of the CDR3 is TGTGCCAGCAGCCGACGAGTGACAGGCGACTCTGGAAACACCATATATTTT.

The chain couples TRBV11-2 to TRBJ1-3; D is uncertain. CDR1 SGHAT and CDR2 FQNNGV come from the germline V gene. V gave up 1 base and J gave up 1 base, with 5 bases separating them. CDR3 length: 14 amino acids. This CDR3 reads CASSLAISGNTIYF. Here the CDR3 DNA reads TGTGCCAGCAGCTTAGCGATTTCTGGAAACACCATATATTTT.

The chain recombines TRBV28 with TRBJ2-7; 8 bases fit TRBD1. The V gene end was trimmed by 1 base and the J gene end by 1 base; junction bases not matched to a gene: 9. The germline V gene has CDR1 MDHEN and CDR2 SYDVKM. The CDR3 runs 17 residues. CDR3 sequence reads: CASSLLSGTGMSYEQYF. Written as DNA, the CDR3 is TGTGCCAGCAGTTTATTGTCTGGGACAGGTATGTCCTACGAGCAGTACTTC.

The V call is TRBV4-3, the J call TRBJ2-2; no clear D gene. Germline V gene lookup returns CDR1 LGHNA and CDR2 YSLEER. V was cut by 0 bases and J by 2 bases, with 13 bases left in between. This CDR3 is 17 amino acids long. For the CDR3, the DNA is TGCGCCAGCAGCCAAGAACGTAGCCGGAGTAACACCGGGGAGCTGTTTTTT. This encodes CASSQERSRSNTGELFF.

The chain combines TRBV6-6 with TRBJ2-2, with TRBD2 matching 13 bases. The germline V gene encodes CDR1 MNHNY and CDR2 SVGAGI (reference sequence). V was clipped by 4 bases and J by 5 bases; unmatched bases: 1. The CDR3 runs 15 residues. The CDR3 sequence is CASSLLAGGTGELFF. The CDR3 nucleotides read TGTGCCAGCAGTTTACTAGCGGGGGGGACCGGGGAGCTGTTTTTT.

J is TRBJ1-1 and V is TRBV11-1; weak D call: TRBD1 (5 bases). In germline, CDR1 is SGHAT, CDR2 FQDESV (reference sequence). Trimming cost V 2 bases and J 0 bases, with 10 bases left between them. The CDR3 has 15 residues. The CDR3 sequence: CASSLSGTMNTEAFF. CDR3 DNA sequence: TGTGCCAGCAGCTTAAGTGGGACTATGAACACTGAAGCTTTCTTT.

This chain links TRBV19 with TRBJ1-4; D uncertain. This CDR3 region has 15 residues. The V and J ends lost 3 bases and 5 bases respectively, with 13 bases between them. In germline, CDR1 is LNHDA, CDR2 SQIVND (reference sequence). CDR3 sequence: CASSMVVGENEKLFF. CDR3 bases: TGTGCCAGTAGTATGGTGGTCGGAGAGAATGAAAAACTGTTTTTT. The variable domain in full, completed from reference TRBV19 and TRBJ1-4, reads DGGITQSPKYLFRKEGQNVTLSCEQNLNHDAMYWYRQDPGQGLRLIYYSQIVNDFQKGDIAEGYSVSREKKESFPLTVTSAQKNPTAFYLCASSMVVGENEKLFFGSGTQLSVL.

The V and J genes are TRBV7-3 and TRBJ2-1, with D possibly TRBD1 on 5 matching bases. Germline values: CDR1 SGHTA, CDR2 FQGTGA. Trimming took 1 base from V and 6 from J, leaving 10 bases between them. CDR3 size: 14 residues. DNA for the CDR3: TGTGCCAGCAGCTTAAGGCAGGGCCCCAATGAGCAGTTCTTC. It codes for CASSLRQGPNEQFF.

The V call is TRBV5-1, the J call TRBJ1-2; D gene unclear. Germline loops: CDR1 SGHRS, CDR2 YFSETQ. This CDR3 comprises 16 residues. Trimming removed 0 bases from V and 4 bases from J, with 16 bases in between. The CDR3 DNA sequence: TGCGCCAGCAGCTTGGCCCCTCCGGTGATGAGCTATGGCTACACCTTC. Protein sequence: CASSLAPPVMSYGYTF. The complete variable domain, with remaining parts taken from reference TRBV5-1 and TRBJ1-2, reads KAGVTQTPRYLIKTRGQQVTLSCSPISGHRSVSWYQQTPGQGLQFLFEYFSETQRNKGNFPGRFSGRQFSNSRSEMNVSTLELGDSALYLCASSLAPPVMSYGYTFGSGTRLTVV.

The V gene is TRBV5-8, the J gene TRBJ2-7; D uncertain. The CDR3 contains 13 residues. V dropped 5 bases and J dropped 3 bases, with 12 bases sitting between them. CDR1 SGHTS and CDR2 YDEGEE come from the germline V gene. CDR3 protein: CASRRFQSYEQYF. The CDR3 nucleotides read TGTGCCAGCAGAAGATTTCAAAGCTACGAGCAGTACTTC.

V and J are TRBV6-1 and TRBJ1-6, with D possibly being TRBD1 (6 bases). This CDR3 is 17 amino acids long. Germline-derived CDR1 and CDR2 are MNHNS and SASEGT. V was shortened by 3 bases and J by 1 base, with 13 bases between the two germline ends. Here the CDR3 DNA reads TGTGCCAGCAGTGACAAAACAGGGAGGTCCTATAATTCACCCCTCCACTTT. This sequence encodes CASSDKTGRSYNSPLHF.

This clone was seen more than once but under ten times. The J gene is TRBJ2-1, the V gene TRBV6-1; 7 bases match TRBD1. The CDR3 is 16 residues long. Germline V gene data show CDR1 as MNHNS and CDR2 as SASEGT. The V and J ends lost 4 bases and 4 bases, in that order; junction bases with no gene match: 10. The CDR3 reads CASSVVTGQLYNEQFF. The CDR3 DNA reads TGTGCCAGCAGTGTCGTTACGGGACAGCTATACAATGAGCAGTTCTTC.

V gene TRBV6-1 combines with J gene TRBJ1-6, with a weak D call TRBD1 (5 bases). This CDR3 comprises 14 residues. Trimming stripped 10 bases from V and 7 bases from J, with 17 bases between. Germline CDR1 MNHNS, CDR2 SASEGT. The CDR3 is CATLRGAENSPLHF. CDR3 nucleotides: TGTGCCACCCTCCGGGGCGCCGAAAATTCACCCCTCCACTTT.

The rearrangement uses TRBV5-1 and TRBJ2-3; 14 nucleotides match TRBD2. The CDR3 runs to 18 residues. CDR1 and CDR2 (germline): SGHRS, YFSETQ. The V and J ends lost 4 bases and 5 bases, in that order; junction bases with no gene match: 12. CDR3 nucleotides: TGCGCCAGCAGCCTCAAACTGTCCGGACTAGCGGGGGGAGATACGCAGTATTTT. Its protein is CASSLKLSGLAGGDTQYF.

The CDR3 sequence: CAIGDSANTEAFF. DNA of the CDR3: TGTGCCATCGGGGACTCAGCGAACACTGAAGCTTTCTTT. V gene TRBV10-3 combines with J gene TRBJ1-1, with D possibly TRBD1 on 5 matching bases. The V and J ends lost 8 bases and 1 base respectively, with 11 bases between them. CDR1 is ENHRY, CDR2 SYGVKD, per germline. This CDR3 has 13 residues.

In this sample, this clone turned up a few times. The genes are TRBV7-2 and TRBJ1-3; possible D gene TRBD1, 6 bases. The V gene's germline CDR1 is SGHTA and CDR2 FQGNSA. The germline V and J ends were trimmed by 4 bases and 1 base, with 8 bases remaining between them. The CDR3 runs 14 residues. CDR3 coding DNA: TGTGCCAGCAGCTCCAGGGGTTCTGGAAACACCATATATTTT. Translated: CASSSRGSGNTIYF.

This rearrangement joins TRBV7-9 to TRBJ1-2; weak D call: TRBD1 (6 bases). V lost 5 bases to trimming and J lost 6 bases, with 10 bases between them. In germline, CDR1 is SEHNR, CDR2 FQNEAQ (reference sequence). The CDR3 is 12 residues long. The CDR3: CASSLNRDGYTF. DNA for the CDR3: TGTGCCAGCAGCCTTAACAGGGATGGCTACACCTTC.

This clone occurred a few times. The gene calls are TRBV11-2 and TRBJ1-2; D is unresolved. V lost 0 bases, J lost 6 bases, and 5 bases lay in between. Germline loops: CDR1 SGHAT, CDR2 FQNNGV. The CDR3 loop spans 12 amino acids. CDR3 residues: CASSLDPNGYTF. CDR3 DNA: TGTGCCAGCAGCTTAGACCCCAATGGCTACACCTTC.

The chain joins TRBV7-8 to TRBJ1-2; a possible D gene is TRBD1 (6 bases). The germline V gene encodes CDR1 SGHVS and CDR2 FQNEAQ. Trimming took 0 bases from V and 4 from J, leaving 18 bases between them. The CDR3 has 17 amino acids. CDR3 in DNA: TGTGCCAGCAGCTTAGCGCTAGGGAGAACAGGGATCTATGGCTACACCTTC. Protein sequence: CASSLALGRTGIYGYTF.

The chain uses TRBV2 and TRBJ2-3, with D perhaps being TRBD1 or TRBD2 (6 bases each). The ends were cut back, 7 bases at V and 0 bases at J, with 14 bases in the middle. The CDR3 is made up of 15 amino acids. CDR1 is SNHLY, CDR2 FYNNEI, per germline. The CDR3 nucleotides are TGTGCCAGCAAAAAACGGGGGCCCAGCACAGATACGCAGTATTTT. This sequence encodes CASKKRGPSTDTQYF.

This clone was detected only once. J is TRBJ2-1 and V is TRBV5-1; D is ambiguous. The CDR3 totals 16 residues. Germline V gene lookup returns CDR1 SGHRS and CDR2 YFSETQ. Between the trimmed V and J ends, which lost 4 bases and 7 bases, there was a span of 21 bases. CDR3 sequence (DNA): TGCGCCAGCAGCCTCGTACGGACCGACGGTAGGAATGAGCAGTTCTTC. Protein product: CASSLVRTDGRNEQFF.